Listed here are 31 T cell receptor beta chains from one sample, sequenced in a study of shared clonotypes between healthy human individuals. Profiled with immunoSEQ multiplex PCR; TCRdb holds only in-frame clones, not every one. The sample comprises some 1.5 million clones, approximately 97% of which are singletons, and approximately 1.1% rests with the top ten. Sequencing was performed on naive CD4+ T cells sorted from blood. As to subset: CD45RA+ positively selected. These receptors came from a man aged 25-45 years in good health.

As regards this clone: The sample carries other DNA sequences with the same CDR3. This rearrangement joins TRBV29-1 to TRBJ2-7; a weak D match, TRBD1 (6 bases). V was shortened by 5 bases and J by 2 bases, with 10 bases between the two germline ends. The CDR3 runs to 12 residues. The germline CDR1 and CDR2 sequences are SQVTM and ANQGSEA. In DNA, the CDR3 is TGCAGCGTTACACAGGGACCCTACGAGCAGTACTTC. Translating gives CSVTQGPYEQYF.

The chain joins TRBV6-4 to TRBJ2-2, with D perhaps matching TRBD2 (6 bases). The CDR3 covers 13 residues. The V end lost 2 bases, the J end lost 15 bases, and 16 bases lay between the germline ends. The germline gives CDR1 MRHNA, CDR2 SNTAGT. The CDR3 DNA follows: TGTGCCAGCAGTGACGGGGGTAGCGGAGGGGTGTTTTTT. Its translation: CASSDGGSGGVFF.

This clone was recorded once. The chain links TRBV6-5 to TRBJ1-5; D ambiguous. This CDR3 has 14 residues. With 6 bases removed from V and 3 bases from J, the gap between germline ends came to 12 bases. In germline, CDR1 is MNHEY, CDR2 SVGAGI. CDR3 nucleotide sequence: TGTGCCAGCAGAAGGGCGGGGATCAATCAGCCCCAGCATTTT. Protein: CASRRAGINQPQHF.

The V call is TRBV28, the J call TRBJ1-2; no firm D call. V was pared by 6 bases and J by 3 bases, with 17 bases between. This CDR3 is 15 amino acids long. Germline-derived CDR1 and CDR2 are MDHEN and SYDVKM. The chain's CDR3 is CASSSLSSQDYGYTF. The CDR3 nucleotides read TGTGCCAGCAGCTCCCTGAGCAGCCAGGACTATGGCTACACCTTC.

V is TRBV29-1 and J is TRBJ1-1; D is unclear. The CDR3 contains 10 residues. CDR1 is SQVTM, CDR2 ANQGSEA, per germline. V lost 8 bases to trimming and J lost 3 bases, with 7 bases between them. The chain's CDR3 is CSSDYTEAFF. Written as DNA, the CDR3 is TGCAGCTCCGACTACACTGAAGCTTTCTTT.

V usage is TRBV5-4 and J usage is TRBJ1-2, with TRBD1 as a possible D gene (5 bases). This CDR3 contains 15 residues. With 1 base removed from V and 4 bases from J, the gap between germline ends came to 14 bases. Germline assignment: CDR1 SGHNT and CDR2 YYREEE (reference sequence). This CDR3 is CASSLNSGTSYGYTF. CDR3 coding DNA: TGTGCCAGCAGCTTGAATTCAGGGACCTCCTATGGCTACACCTTC.

The CDR3 sequence: CASSSDGGYSNQPQHF. For the CDR3, the DNA is TGTGCCAGCAGCTCCGATGGGGGGTATAGCAATCAGCCCCAGCATTTT. This chain connects TRBV5-5 to TRBJ1-5, with a tentative D call TRBD1 (5 bases). There are 16 residues in the CDR3. V dropped 3 bases and J dropped 0 bases, with 13 bases sitting between them. The germline gives CDR1 SGHKS, CDR2 YYEKEE (reference sequence).

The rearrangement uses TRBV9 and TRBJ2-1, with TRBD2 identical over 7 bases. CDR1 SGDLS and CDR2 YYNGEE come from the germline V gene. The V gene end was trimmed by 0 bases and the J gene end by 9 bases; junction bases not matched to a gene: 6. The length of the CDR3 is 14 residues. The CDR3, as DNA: TGTGCCAGCAGCGTAGTTGGGACTAATGGTGAGCAGTTCTTC. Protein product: CASSVVGTNGEQFF.

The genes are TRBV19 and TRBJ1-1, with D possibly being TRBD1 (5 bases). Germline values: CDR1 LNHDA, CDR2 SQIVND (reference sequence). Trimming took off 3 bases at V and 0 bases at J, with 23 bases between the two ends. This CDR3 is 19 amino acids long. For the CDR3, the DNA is TGTGCCAGTAGTATTTCGCCTCTAGGCAGGGTCGAAATGAACACTGAAGCTTTCTTT. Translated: CASSISPLGRVEMNTEAFF. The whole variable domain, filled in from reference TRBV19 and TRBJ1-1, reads DGGITQSPKYLFRKEGQNVTLSCEQNLNHDAMYWYRQDPGQGLRLIYYSQIVNDFQKGDIAEGYSVSREKKESFPLTVTSAQKNPTAFYLCASSISPLGRVEMNTEAFFGQGTRLTVV.

The CDR3 is CASKQGTEPQHF. The CDR3 coding sequence is TGTGCCAGCAAACAGGGCACGGAGCCCCAGCATTTT. The chain is built from TRBV2 and TRBJ1-5, with D possibly being TRBD1 (6 bases). Germline loops: CDR1 SNHLY, CDR2 FYNNEI. V lost 7 bases and J lost 8, with 12 bases in between. The CDR3 sequence is 12 residues long.

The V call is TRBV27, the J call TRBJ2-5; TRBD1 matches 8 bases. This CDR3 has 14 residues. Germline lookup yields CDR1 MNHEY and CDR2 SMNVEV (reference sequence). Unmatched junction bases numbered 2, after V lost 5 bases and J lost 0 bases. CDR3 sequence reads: CASSRTGNQETQYF. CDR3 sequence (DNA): TGTGCCAGCAGTCGGACAGGGAACCAAGAGACCCAGTACTTC.

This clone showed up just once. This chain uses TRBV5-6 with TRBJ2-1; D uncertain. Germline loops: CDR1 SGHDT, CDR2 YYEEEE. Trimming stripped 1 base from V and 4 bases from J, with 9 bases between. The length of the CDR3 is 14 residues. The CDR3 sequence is CASSLPHAYNEQFF. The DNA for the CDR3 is TGTGCCAGCAGCTTGCCACACGCTTACAATGAGCAGTTCTTC.

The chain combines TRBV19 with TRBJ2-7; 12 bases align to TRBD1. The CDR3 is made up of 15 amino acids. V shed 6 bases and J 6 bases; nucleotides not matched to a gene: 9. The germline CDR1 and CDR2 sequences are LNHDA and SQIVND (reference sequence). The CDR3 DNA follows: TGTGCCAGTAGCCAAGTGGGGACAGGGGGCTTCGAGCAGTACTTC. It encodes CASSQVGTGGFEQYF.

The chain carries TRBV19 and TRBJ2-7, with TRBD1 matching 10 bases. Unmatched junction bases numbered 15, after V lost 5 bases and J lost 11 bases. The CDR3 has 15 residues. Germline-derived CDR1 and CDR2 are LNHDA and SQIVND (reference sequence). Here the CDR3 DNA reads TGTGCCAGTAGTGCAGGCTCGACAGGGGGCGCCTCGAAGTACTTC. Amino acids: CASSAGSTGGASKYF.

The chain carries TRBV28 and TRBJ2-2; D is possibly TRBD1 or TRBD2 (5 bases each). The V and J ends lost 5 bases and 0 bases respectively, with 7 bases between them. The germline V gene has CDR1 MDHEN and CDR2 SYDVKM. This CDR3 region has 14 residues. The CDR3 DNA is TGTGCCAGCAGTGGGGGAGCGAACACCGGGGAGCTGTTTTTT. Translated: CASSGGANTGELFF.

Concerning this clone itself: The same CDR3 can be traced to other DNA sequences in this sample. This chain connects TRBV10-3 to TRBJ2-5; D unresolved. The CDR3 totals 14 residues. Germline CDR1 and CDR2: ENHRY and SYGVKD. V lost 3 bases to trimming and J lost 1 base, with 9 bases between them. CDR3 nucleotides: TGTGCCATCAGTGAAAGAGGTTCCCAAGAGACCCAGTACTTC. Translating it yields CAISERGSQETQYF.

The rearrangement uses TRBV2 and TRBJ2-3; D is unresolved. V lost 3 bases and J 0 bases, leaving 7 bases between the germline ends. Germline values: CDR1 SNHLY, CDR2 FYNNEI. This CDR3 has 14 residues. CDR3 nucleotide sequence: TGTGCCAGCAGTGATTCAACTAGCACAGATACGCAGTATTTT. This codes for CASSDSTSTDTQYF. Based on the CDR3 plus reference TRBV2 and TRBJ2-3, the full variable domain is EPEVTQTPSHQVTQMGQEVILRCVPISNHLYFYWYRQILGQKVEFLVSFYNNEISEKSEIFDDQFSVERPDGSNFTLKIRSTKLEDSAMYFCASSDSTSTDTQYFGPGTRLTVL.

Written as DNA, the CDR3 is TGCGCCAGCAGCCAAGTAAACACCATATATTTT. Amino acids: CASSQVNTIYF. The rearrangement uses TRBV4-1 and TRBJ1-3, with D hard to call. The V gene's germline CDR1 is MGHRA and CDR2 YSYEKL. The V end was cut by 1 base, the J end by 6 bases, with 1 base between. The CDR3 length is 11 residues.

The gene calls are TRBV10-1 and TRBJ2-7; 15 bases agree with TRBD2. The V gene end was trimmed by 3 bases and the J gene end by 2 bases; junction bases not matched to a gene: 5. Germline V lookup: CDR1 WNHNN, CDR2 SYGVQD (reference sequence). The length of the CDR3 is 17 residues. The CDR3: CASSDGLAGGQTYEQYF. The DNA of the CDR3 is TGCGCCAGCAGTGATGGACTAGCGGGAGGGCAAACCTACGAGCAGTACTTC.

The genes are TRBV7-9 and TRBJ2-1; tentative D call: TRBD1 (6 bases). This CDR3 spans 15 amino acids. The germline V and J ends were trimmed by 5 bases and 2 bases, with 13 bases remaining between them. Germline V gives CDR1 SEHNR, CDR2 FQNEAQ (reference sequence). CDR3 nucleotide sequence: TGTGCCAGCAGCCAGGGGACCTCTCCCTACAATGAGCAGTTCTTC. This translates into CASSQGTSPYNEQFF.

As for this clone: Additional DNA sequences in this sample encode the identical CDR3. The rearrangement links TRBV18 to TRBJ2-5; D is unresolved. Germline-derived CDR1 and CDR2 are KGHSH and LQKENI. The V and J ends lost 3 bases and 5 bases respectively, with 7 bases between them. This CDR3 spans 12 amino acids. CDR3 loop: CASSPVRETQYF. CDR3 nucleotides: TGTGCCAGCTCACCGGTTCGTGAGACCCAGTACTTC.

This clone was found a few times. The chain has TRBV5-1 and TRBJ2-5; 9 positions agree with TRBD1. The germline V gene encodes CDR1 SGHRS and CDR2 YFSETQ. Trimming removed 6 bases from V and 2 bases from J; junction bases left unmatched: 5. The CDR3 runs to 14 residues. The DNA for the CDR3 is TGCGCCAGCAAACCGGGACAGGGACAAGAGACCCAGTACTTC. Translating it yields CASKPGQGQETQYF.

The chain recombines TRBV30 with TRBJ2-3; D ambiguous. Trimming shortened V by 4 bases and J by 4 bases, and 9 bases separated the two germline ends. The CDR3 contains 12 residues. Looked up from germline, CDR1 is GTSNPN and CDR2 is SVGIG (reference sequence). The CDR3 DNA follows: TGTGCCTGGATCGCCGAGTCAGATACGCAGTATTTT. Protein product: CAWIAESDTQYF.

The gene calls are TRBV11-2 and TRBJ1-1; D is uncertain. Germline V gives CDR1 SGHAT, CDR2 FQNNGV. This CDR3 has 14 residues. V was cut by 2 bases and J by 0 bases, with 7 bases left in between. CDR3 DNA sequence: TGTGCCAGCAGCTTAAAAGGGATGAACACTGAAGCTTTCTTT. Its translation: CASSLKGMNTEAFF.

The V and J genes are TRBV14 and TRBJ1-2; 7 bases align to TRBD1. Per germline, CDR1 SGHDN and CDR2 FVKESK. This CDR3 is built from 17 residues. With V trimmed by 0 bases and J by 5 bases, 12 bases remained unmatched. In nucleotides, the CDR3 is TGTGCCAGCAGCCAAGATGCGGCTGAGGACAGGTCTTATGGCTACACCTTC. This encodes CASSQDAAEDRSYGYTF.

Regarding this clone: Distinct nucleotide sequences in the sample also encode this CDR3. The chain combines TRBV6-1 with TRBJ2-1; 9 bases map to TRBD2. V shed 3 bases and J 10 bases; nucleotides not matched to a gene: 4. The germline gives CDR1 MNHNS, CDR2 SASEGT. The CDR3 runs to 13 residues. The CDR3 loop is CASSDGLAGEQFF. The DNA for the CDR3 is TGTGCCAGCAGTGATGGCCTAGCGGGAGAGCAGTTCTTC.

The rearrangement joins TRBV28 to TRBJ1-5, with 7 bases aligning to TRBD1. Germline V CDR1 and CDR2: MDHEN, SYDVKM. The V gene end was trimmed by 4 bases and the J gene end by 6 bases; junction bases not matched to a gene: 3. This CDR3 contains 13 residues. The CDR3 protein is CASSSTGIQPQHF. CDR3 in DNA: TGTGCCAGCAGTTCGACAGGGATTCAGCCCCAGCATTTT.

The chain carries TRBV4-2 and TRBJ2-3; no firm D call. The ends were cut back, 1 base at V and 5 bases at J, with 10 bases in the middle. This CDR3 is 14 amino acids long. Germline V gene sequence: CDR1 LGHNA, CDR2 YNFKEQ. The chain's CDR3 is CASSQVRPGDTQYF. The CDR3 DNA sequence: TGTGCCAGCAGCCAAGTAAGGCCCGGAGATACGCAGTATTTT.

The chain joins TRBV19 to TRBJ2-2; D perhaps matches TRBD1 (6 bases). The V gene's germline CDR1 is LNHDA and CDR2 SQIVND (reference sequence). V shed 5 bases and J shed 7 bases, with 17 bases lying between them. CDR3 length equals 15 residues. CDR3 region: CASSLNHRAGGELFF. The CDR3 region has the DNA TGTGCCAGTAGTCTCAATCACAGGGCCGGCGGGGAGCTGTTTTTT.

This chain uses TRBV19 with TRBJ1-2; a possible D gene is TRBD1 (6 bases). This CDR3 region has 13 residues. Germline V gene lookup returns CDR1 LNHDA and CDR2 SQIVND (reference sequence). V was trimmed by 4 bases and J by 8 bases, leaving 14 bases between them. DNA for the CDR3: TGTGCCAGTAGTACAAACAGGGTACGCGGCTACACCTTC. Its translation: CASSTNRVRGYTF.

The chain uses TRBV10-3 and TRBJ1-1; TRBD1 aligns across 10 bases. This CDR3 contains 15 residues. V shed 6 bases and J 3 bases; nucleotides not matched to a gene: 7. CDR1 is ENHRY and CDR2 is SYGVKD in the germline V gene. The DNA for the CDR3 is TGTGCCATCAGGGAGACAGGGGGCGGTGACACTGAAGCTTTCTTT. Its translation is CAIRETGGGDTEAFF.